The 32 T cell receptor beta chains below all came from one sample that was sequenced in a study of OX40 agonist ivuxolimab in advanced cancers. The table came from immunoSEQ multiplex PCR; TCRdb's copy has only in-frame clones and leaves some out. Of about 3,400 clones in the sample, about 73% were seen once. Sample: CD4+ or CD8+ T cells sorted from blood, taken in a trial of the OX40 agonist ivuxolimab. These receptors were collected from an adult with an advanced solid tumor such as melanoma, head and neck, liver or kidney cancer.

This rearrangement joins TRBV9 to TRBJ2-3, with D perhaps matching TRBD1 (7 bases). The CDR3 loop spans 15 amino acids. CDR1 SGDLS and CDR2 YYNGEE come from the germline V gene. Trimming removed 6 bases at V and 4 bases at J, with 18 bases between. In DNA, the CDR3 is TGTGCCAGCACCTTGGAGGGGGCGGTCCCAGATACGCAGTATTTT. It translates to CASTLEGAVPDTQYF.

This clone occurred a few times. The J gene is TRBJ2-1, the V gene TRBV4-1; 10 bases map to TRBD2. Trimming cost V 2 bases and J 5 bases; bases outside gene matches: 3. This CDR3 has 15 residues. Looked up from germline, CDR1 is MGHRA and CDR2 is YSYEKL. The CDR3 DNA is TGCGCCAGCAGCCAACTAGCGGGGGCGAACAATGAGCAGTTCTTC. Translated, it gives CASSQLAGANNEQFF.

This clone was observed a handful of times. This sequence joins TRBV6-4 and TRBJ2-1; 10 nucleotides align to TRBD1. The CDR3 totals 16 residues. V was pared by 6 bases and J by 6 bases, with 11 bases of the junction left unmatched. Germline CDR1 is MRHNA and CDR2 is SNTAGT. In DNA form, the CDR3 reads TGTGCCAGCAGGACGTCCGGGACAGGGGCCCCCAATGAGCAGTTCTTC. This translates into CASRTSGTGAPNEQFF.

The DNA of the CDR3 is TGTGCCTGGAGTGGCCTAGCGGGGGGATTCGCGAACACCGGGGAGCTGTTTTTT. Protein product: CAWSGLAGGFANTGELFF. The chain couples TRBV30 to TRBJ2-2; 11 bases align to TRBD2. Germline CDR1 reads GTSNPN; CDR2 reads SVGIG (reference sequence). The CDR3 loop spans 18 amino acids. Unmatched junction bases numbered 7, after V lost 1 base and J lost 0 bases.

In its sample, this clone was seen a few times. J is TRBJ2-2 and V is TRBV11-2; 11 bases fit TRBD2. Germline V lookup: CDR1 SGHAT, CDR2 FQNNGV. V lost 5 bases, J lost 5 bases, and 13 bases stayed unmatched. CDR3 length equals 18 residues. The CDR3 sequence is CASSPGSTSGVTTGELFF. CDR3 coding DNA: TGTGCCAGCAGCCCAGGGTCGACTAGCGGGGTAACGACCGGGGAGCTGTTTTTT.

The chain combines TRBV6-1 with TRBJ2-7; D is uncertain. Germline CDR1 MNHNS, CDR2 SASEGT. V was clipped by 5 bases and J by 2 bases, with 16 bases between them. CDR3 length: 15 amino acids. CDR3: CASSPTITETYEQYF. The CDR3 DNA reads as TGTGCCAGCAGTCCGACCATAACTGAAACCTACGAGCAGTACTTC.

V usage is TRBV6-4 and J usage is TRBJ2-3; 9 bases fit TRBD2. CDR3 length: 15 residues. Germline CDR1 is MRHNA and CDR2 is SNTAGT. The V segment lost 2 bases and the J segment 1 base; nucleotides outside the gene matches: 1. CDR3 amino acids: CASSDRGGGTDTQYF. In nucleotides, the CDR3 is TGTGCCAGCAGTGACCGCGGGGGGGGCACAGATACGCAGTATTTT.

This clone came up a few times. The V gene is TRBV7-9, the J gene TRBJ1-3; D call uncertain. CDR1 and CDR2 from the germline V gene are SEHNR and FQNEAQ (reference sequence). The CDR3 contains 15 residues. V lost 6 bases to trimming and J lost 0 bases, with 12 bases between them. For the CDR3, the DNA is TGTGCCAGCAGTCCCGGGCAGAGCTCTGGAAACACCATATATTTT. Translating it yields CASSPGQSSGNTIYF.

CDR3 amino acids: CAIDRDPTDTQYF. CDR3 in DNA: TGTGCCATAGACAGGGACCCCACAGATACGCAGTATTTT. The J gene is TRBJ2-3, the V gene TRBV2; 7 bases match TRBD1. The CDR3 loop spans 13 amino acids. Germline V gene data show CDR1 as SNHLY and CDR2 as FYNNEI. J was trimmed by 2 bases and V by 10 bases; bases with no gene match: 6.

The rearrangement uses TRBV30 and TRBJ2-5; 14 bases are a match to TRBD2. Germline V gives CDR1 GTSNPN, CDR2 SVGIG (reference sequence). The CDR3 has 15 amino acids. After removal of 5 bases from V and 5 bases from J, the junction contained 7 bases not matched to a gene. The CDR3 loop reads CAWSPGLAGVETQYF. The CDR3, as DNA: TGTGCCTGGTCCCCGGGACTAGCGGGGGTCGAGACCCAGTACTTC.

This clone was counted only a few times. This sequence joins TRBV9 and TRBJ2-1, with TRBD2 as a possible D gene (6 bases). Germline V gene sequence: CDR1 SGDLS, CDR2 YYNGEE. Deletions cut 3 bases from V and 2 bases from J, with 21 bases between. The CDR3 totals 18 residues. CDR3: CASSDPGALANTYNEQFF. For the CDR3, the DNA is TGTGCCAGCAGCGATCCGGGAGCCCTAGCGAATACCTACAATGAGCAGTTCTTC.

V and J are TRBV4-1 and TRBJ1-2; 10 positions agree with TRBD1. J was trimmed by 8 bases and V by 0 bases; bases with no gene match: 12. CDR1 is MGHRA, CDR2 YSYEKL, per germline. The CDR3 has 17 residues. CDR3 residues: CASSQETSTGGLKGYTF. The CDR3, as DNA: TGCGCCAGCAGCCAAGAAACCTCGACAGGGGGCTTGAAAGGCTACACCTTC.

J is TRBJ2-5 and V is TRBV7-9, with 9 bases aligning to TRBD1. The CDR3 extends over 17 amino acids. Unmatched junction bases numbered 8, after V lost 1 base and J lost 2 bases. The germline CDR1 and CDR2 sequences are SEHNR and FQNEAQ (reference sequence). As DNA, the CDR3 is TGTGCCAGCAGCTTAGTTGGGACAGGGTTATTACAAGAGACCCAGTACTTC. This encodes CASSLVGTGLLQETQYF. Drawing the rest from reference TRBV7-9 and TRBJ2-5, the complete variable domain is DTGVSQNPRHKITKRGQNVTFRCDPISEHNRLYWYRQTLGQGPEFLTYFQNEAQLEKSRLLSDRFSAERPKGSFSTLEIQRTEQGDSAMYLCASSLVGTGLLQETQYFGPGTRLLVL.

The chain links TRBV7-5 to TRBJ1-2. TRBV7-5 is recorded as a pseudogene. The CDR3 totals 16 residues. The CDR3, as DNA: TGTGCCAGCAGCTTGCCCGGGACCCCCGTGGTGGATGGCTACACCTTC. It specifies CASSLPGTPVVDGYTF.

This clone was observed a single time. This chain joins TRBV11-2 and TRBJ1-3, with a tentative D call TRBD1 (5 bases). CDR1 and CDR2 from the germline V gene are SGHAT and FQNNGV. V lost 7 bases and J lost 5, with 15 bases in between. The CDR3 is 14 residues long. CDR3 sequence (DNA): TGTGCCAGCACCTCCTGGGGCGAACGAAACACCATATATTTT. As protein: CASTSWGERNTIYF.

This rearrangement joins TRBV11-2 to TRBJ2-3; tentative D call: TRBD2 (6 bases). V was clipped by 5 bases and J by 3 bases, with 15 bases between them. This CDR3 region has 15 residues. The germline V gene encodes CDR1 SGHAT and CDR2 FQNNGV. The CDR3 spells CASSRGGGVTDTQYF. Here the CDR3 DNA reads TGTGCCAGCAGCCGCGGCGGCGGGGTAACAGATACGCAGTATTTT.

The CDR3: CASSFSGRLGGYTF. The DNA of the CDR3 is TGTGCCAGCAGCTTTTCCGGCAGGTTAGGTGGCTACACCTTC. The chain employs TRBV7-9 and TRBJ1-2; D uncertain. Germline V gene lookup returns CDR1 SEHNR and CDR2 FQNEAQ (reference sequence). V lost 3 bases to trimming and J lost 7 bases, with 15 bases between them. The CDR3 contains 14 residues.

This chain joins TRBV30 and TRBJ2-5; 10 positions agree with TRBD2. CDR3 size: 16 residues. Germline trimming cut 3 bases from V and 5 bases from J; bases unmatched to any gene: 12. Germline V lookup: CDR1 GTSNPN, CDR2 SVGIG (reference sequence). The CDR3 region is CAWSPGSGGAYETQYF. CDR3 nucleotides: TGTGCCTGGAGCCCCGGGAGCGGGGGGGCTTATGAGACCCAGTACTTC.

The rearrangement uses TRBV6-5 and TRBJ2-7, with a tentative D call TRBD2 (5 bases). The CDR3 consists of 13 residues. V was pared by 2 bases and J by 4 bases, with 9 bases between. CDR1 and CDR2 (germline): MNHEY, SVGAGI. In DNA, the CDR3 is TGTGCCAGCAGTTACCGGAGAGGGTACGAGCAGTACTTC. Protein product: CASSYRRGYEQYF.

The chain recombines TRBV11-2 with TRBJ2-7; perhaps TRBD2 as D (5 bases). Germline V CDR1 and CDR2: SGHAT, FQNNGV. V lost 1 base, J lost 1 base, and 14 bases lay in between. The CDR3 runs 16 residues. As DNA, the CDR3 is TGTGCCAGCAGCTTAGGTTCCCTAGCCTTTTCCTACGAGCAGTACTTC. Encoded protein: CASSLGSLAFSYEQYF.

The table lists this clone with many counts. The rearrangement links TRBV4-2 to TRBJ1-5; 10 bases map to TRBD1. Per the germline V gene, CDR1 is LGHNA and CDR2 is YNFKEQ. V lost 3 bases to trimming and J lost 6 bases; unmatched junction nucleotides: 8. The CDR3 is 16 amino acids. The CDR3, as DNA: TGTGCCAGCAGCCAGGAAATGGACAGGGGGGGTCAGCCCCAGCATTTT. This codes for CASSQEMDRGGQPQHF.

The chain joins TRBV5-1 to TRBJ2-5; TRBD2 might be the D (6 bases). Trimming took off 0 bases at V and 4 bases at J, with 10 bases between the two ends. CDR1 is SGHRS, CDR2 YFSETQ, per germline. The CDR3 consists of 14 residues. CDR3 protein: CASSLAGEGETQYF. For the CDR3, the DNA is TGCGCCAGCAGCTTGGCGGGAGAGGGAGAGACCCAGTACTTC.

The chain couples TRBV9 to TRBJ1-6; D is perhaps TRBD1 (6 bases). V gave up 0 bases and J gave up 6 bases, with 10 bases separating them. Germline V CDR1 and CDR2: SGDLS, YYNGEE. CDR3 length equals 15 residues. CDR3 DNA: TGTGCCAGCAGCGTAGGAGGGGGTAGTAATTCACCCCTCCACTTT. Amino acids: CASSVGGGSNSPLHF.

The V gene is TRBV2, the J gene TRBJ2-2; D unclear. The CDR3 covers 12 residues. Trimming cost V 7 bases and J 3 bases, with 6 bases left between them. Germline V lookup: CDR1 SNHLY, CDR2 FYNNEI. In nucleotides, the CDR3 is TGTGCCAGCATCAAATACACCGGGGAGCTGTTTTTT. This encodes CASIKYTGELFF.

J is TRBJ1-2 and V is TRBV4-2, with D maybe TRBD1 (5 bases). This CDR3 contains 15 residues. Germline V gene sequence: CDR1 LGHNA, CDR2 YNFKEQ. V was cut by 0 bases and J by 5 bases, with 13 bases left in between. The CDR3: CASSQDRAEAYGYTF. CDR3 DNA: TGTGCCAGCAGCCAAGACAGGGCCGAAGCTTATGGCTACACCTTC.

This clone is labeled large (0.1 to 1%). The chain is built from TRBV30 and TRBJ2-5; D remains ambiguous. V lost 2 bases and J lost 4, with 5 bases in between. This CDR3 has 11 residues. In germline, CDR1 is GTSNPN, CDR2 SVGIG (reference sequence). In DNA, the CDR3 is TGTGCCTGGAGTATTGGAGAGACCCAGTACTTC. This codes for CAWSIGETQYF.

The genes are TRBV6-1 and TRBJ2-7; TRBD1 agrees at 11 bases. J was trimmed by 3 bases and V by 4 bases; bases with no gene match: 8. CDR1 and CDR2 (germline): MNHNS, SASEGT. The CDR3 length is 16 residues. The CDR3 region is CASSALPGTGGYEQYF. The CDR3 region has the DNA TGTGCCAGCAGTGCCCTCCCAGGGACAGGGGGCTACGAGCAGTACTTC.

V and J are TRBV4-1 and TRBJ2-1; 7 bases line up with TRBD1. The J segment lost 7 bases and the V segment lost 0 bases, leaving 9 bases of the junction unmatched. From germline, CDR1 is MGHRA and CDR2 YSYEKL. CDR3 length equals 16 residues. The CDR3 loop is CASSQDPRGIMNEQFF. The CDR3 DNA reads TGCGCCAGCAGCCAAGATCCCAGGGGGATTATGAATGAGCAGTTCTTC.

The V gene is TRBV7-3, the J gene TRBJ2-2, with 8 bases that match TRBD1. The CDR3 runs to 16 residues. The V segment lost 1 base and the J segment 7 bases; nucleotides outside the gene matches: 8. Germline V gene data show CDR1 as SGHTA and CDR2 as FQGTGA. The CDR3 is CASSLSWTGKRGELFF. CDR3 bases: TGTGCCAGCAGCTTAAGTTGGACAGGGAAACGCGGGGAGCTGTTTTTT.

This chain uses TRBV28 with TRBJ1-5; D call uncertain. V lost 5 bases, J lost 1 base, and 15 bases lay in between. The V gene's germline CDR1 is MDHEN and CDR2 SYDVKM. There are 16 residues in the CDR3. The chain's CDR3 is CASSPPGKGSNQPQHF. The CDR3 nucleotides are TGTGCCAGCAGTCCCCCGGGGAAAGGGAGCAATCAGCCCCAGCATTTT.

This clone has a count of ten or more. This chain uses TRBV4-1 with TRBJ2-3; tentatively, D is TRBD1 or TRBD2 (5 bases each). Germline V gene data show CDR1 as MGHRA and CDR2 as YSYEKL. V lost 3 bases, J lost 0 bases, and 16 bases lay in between. The CDR3 contains 17 residues. The CDR3 sequence is CASSQDGAGVSTDTQYF. In DNA form, the CDR3 reads TGCGCCAGCAGCCAGGATGGGGCCGGGGTTAGCACAGATACGCAGTATTTT.

In its sample, this clone was seen a few times. The genes are TRBV5-5 and TRBJ2-1; 7 nucleotides match TRBD2. The germline V gene encodes CDR1 SGHKS and CDR2 YYEKEE (reference sequence). CDR3 size: 15 residues. V gave up 0 bases and J gave up 7 bases; unmatched junction bases: 7. CDR3 in amino acids: CASSLESGAWNEQFF. The CDR3 nucleotides read TGTGCCAGCAGCTTGGAAAGCGGGGCTTGGAATGAGCAGTTCTTC.